The clone carrying this T cell receptor beta chain has a handful of counts. Its antigen is still unknown. Unique molecular identifiers were incorporated when the TCRbeta library was constructed. TCRdb reprocessed the PCR reads via MiXCR and lists one record per CDR3 protein. The repertoire includes about 460,000 distinct CDR3 sequences, roughly a tenth of them detected once, and 2% to 2.5% sits in the top ten. The data derive from a study of T-cell reconstitution after alpha-beta-depleted transplantation in children. Study-level results: By one year post-transplant, T-cell counts and diversity largely arose from T cells that were newly produced. Some patients' high day-60 TCRbeta diversity was attributed to recipient cells surviving conditioning. Several hundred graft clones that had expanded were reportedly the source of alpha-beta T cells about two months after transplant.

The CDR3 runs to 16 residues. Germline CDR1 and CDR2: SQVTM and ANQGSEA. V shed 7 bases, J shed 3 bases, and the junction held 11 bases outside the gene matches. This sample comprised PBMCs, obtained before TCRalphabeta/CD19-depleted stem cell transplant. This rearrangement joins TRBV29-1 to TRBJ2-1; 11 bases align to TRBD2. The TCR originated in a child aged 2 to 10 with inherited bone marrow failure, due to receive a stem cell transplant. The CDR3 here is CSADSGRVGRYNEQFF. CDR3 sequence (DNA): TGCAGCGCCGATAGCGGGAGGGTAGGTCGCTACAATGAGCAGTTCTTC.